The 30 T cell receptor beta chains below all came from one sample that was sequenced in a study of GPR56 and killer-like receptors on CD4 memory cells. TCRdb re-analyzed the reads; it lists each CDR3 protein once, without DNA. In all, the sample yields about 2,400 distinct CDR3 sequences. Sorting by FACS used killer cell lectin-like receptor and GPR56 expression to define five CD4+ populations. The sequencing sample was made of memory CD4+ T cells from blood. The origin of the receptors is a human donor in good health.

The genes are TRBV20-1 and TRBJ1-1. The CDR3 runs to 14 residues. Germline V CDR1 and CDR2: DFQATT, SNEGSKA (reference sequence). The CDR3: CSARDGVGRAEAFF.

This chain links TRBV6-5 with TRBJ1-2; the TCRdb D gene call, TRBD1, has no DNA to confirm it. The CDR3 consists of 13 residues. Germline CDR1 and CDR2: MNHEY and SVGAGI. CDR3 in amino acids: CASSTTGDYGYTF.

This clonotype is identified as large (0.1 to 1%) from frequency. The rearrangement links TRBV6-2 or TRBV6-3 to TRBJ1-5; with no DNA, the TCRdb D assignment of TRBD1 cannot be verified. This CDR3 is 16 amino acids long. In germline, CDR1 is MNHEY, CDR2 SVGEGT. The CDR3 protein is CASSYTRTGSNQPQHF.

CDR3 region: CASRTWLQGTGELFF. This chain uses TRBV19 with TRBJ2-2; TCRdb indicates TRBD1, and absent DNA this call remains unverified. The CDR3 consists of 15 residues. Germline-derived CDR1 and CDR2 are LNHDA and SQIVND (reference sequence).

This clonotype counts as medium-sized (0.01 to 0.1%) by frequency. This chain connects TRBV6-5 to TRBJ2-7. Germline V gives CDR1 MNHEY, CDR2 SVGAGI. CDR3 length: 16 residues. CDR3 sequence: CASSYSPKGISYEQYF.

This chain connects TRBV5-5 to TRBJ1-5. CDR1 is SGHKS and CDR2 is YYEKEE in the germline V gene (reference sequence). The CDR3 sequence is 13 residues long. Here the CDR3 reads CASSGDNNQPQHF.

This clonotype is deemed medium-sized by its frequency. The J gene is TRBJ1-2, the V gene TRBV18; TCRdb reports TRBD1, a call that lacks DNA to check it against. This CDR3 spans 12 amino acids. Germline V lookup: CDR1 KGHSH, CDR2 LQKENI. The CDR3 loop is CASSRQGVGYTF.

The chain is built from TRBV20-1 and TRBJ1-5; without DNA, the TCRdb call of TRBD1 cannot be checked. CDR3 size: 15 residues. CDR1 is DFQATT, CDR2 SNEGSKA, per germline (reference sequence). CDR3 residues: CSARVPGATNQPQHF.

The rearrangement links TRBV2 to TRBJ1-5. The CDR3 has 15 residues. Germline V CDR1 and CDR2: SNHLY, FYNNEI. CDR3 protein: CASREVPGRVQPQHF. Drawing the rest from reference TRBV2 and TRBJ1-5, the complete variable domain is EPEVTQTPSHQVTQMGQEVILRCVPISNHLYFYWYRQILGQKVEFLVSFYNNEISEKSEIFDDQFSVERPDGSNFTLKIRSTKLEDSAMYFCASREVPGRVQPQHFGDGTRLSIL.

The V and J genes are TRBV2 and TRBJ1-4; the D call of TRBD1 rests on TCRdb alone, since no DNA is present to check it. The CDR3 is 15 residues long. Germline loops: CDR1 SNHLY, CDR2 FYNNEI. CDR3 amino acids: CASRTGDGANEKLFF.

The chain is built from TRBV20-1 and TRBJ2-4. The CDR3 is 15 amino acids. Germline loops: CDR1 DFQATT, CDR2 SNEGSKA (reference sequence). The CDR3 is CSAGHHRLAKNIQYF.

This chain joins TRBV20-1 and TRBJ2-7; the TCRdb D gene call, TRBD1, has no DNA to confirm it. Germline V gene lookup returns CDR1 DFQATT and CDR2 SNEGSKA (reference sequence). The length of the CDR3 is 12 residues. CDR3: CSASGQSYEQYF.

This clonotype is large by frequency. The V gene is TRBV6-6, the J gene TRBJ1-2. The CDR3 length is 15 residues. CDR1 and CDR2 (germline): MNHNY, SVGAGI (reference sequence). CDR3 in amino acids: CASSPDGQAGYGYTF.

The chain recombines TRBV7-9 with TRBJ1-5. CDR3 length: 12 amino acids. The germline CDR1 and CDR2 sequences are SEHNR and FQNEAQ (reference sequence). CDR3 loop: CASSLGGQPQHF.

J is TRBJ2-1 and V is TRBV20-1; TCRdb lists TRBD1, though no DNA is available to test this call. This CDR3 has 16 residues. The germline CDR1 and CDR2 sequences are DFQATT and SNEGSKA (reference sequence). The CDR3 sequence is CSASAPSGRAHNEQFF.

The chain combines TRBV9 with TRBJ1-6; TCRdb selects TRBD1, and the lack of DNA leaves this call unchecked. Per germline, CDR1 SGDLS and CDR2 YYNGEE. The CDR3 totals 14 residues. CDR3 residues: CASSGGDRNSPLHF.

This chain joins TRBV20-1 and TRBJ2-7; the TRBD2 assignment by TCRdb is unverifiable without DNA. CDR1 DFQATT and CDR2 SNEGSKA come from the germline V gene (reference sequence). This CDR3 spans 12 amino acids. This CDR3 reads CSAALAGVEQYF.

The chain uses TRBV20-1 and TRBJ1-2; absent DNA, TCRdb's TRBD1 call cannot be checked. The CDR3 totals 11 residues. Per germline, CDR1 DFQATT and CDR2 SNEGSKA (reference sequence). CDR3: CSATGVGGYTF.

Considering frequency, this clonotype is large. The chain has TRBV24-1 and TRBJ2-3; checking the TCRdb D call of TRBD2 is not possible without DNA. The CDR3 loop spans 16 amino acids. CDR1 KGHDR and CDR2 SFDVKD come from the germline V gene. CDR3 amino acids: CATSDPSGINTDTQYF.

Frequency places this clonotype as medium-sized. This chain connects TRBV29-1 to TRBJ2-6. The CDR3 covers 12 residues. Per the germline V gene, CDR1 is SQVTM and CDR2 is ANQGSEA. The CDR3: CSVSSGANVLTF.

This chain uses TRBV29-1 with TRBJ2-1. This CDR3 is built from 12 residues. Germline values: CDR1 SQVTM, CDR2 ANQGSEA. CDR3 residues: CSVERGRNEQFF.

This chain connects TRBV19 to TRBJ2-7; TCRdb selects TRBD2, and the lack of DNA leaves this call unchecked. The CDR3 length is 14 residues. The germline CDR1 and CDR2 sequences are LNHDA and SQIVND (reference sequence). This CDR3 reads CASSRGLQGYEQYF. The variable domain in full, with the rest retrieved from reference TRBV19 and TRBJ2-7, is DGGITQSPKYLFRKEGQNVTLSCEQNLNHDAMYWYRQDPGQGLRLIYYSQIVNDFQKGDIAEGYSVSREKKESFPLTVTSAQKNPTAFYLCASSRGLQGYEQYFGPGTRLTVT.

The chain combines TRBV20-1 with TRBJ2-2; lacking DNA, the TRBD2 call made by TCRdb goes unchecked. Germline V gene sequence: CDR1 DFQATT, CDR2 SNEGSKA (reference sequence). The CDR3 covers 19 residues. The CDR3 is CSASLSLGLAGVRTGELFF.

V usage is TRBV7-2 and J usage is TRBJ1-4; no DNA is available, so the TRBD1 call from TCRdb remains unchecked. This CDR3 comprises 16 residues. Germline V gene sequence: CDR1 SGHTA, CDR2 FQGNSA. The CDR3 loop is CASSSQYGQRNEKLFF. Variable domain in full (rest from reference TRBV7-2 and TRBJ1-4): GAGVSQSPSNKVTEKGKDVELRCDPISGHTALYWYRQSLGQGLEFLIYFQGNSAPDKSGLPSDRFSAERTGGSVSTLTIQRTQQEDSAVYLCASSSQYGQRNEKLFFGSGTQLSVL.

Its frequency marks this clonotype as medium-sized. V is TRBV5-4 and J is TRBJ1-2; TCRdb names TRBD1, which stays unverified in the absence of DNA. The germline V gene encodes CDR1 SGHNT and CDR2 YYREEE (reference sequence). The CDR3 contains 13 residues. The CDR3: CASSLGGADGYTF.

The CDR3 loop reads CSATPPGQAADTQYF. The rearrangement joins TRBV20-1 to TRBJ2-3; TCRdb calls TRBD1, which cannot be checked without DNA. Germline V lookup: CDR1 DFQATT, CDR2 SNEGSKA (reference sequence). CDR3 length equals 15 residues.

The chain joins TRBV4-1 to TRBJ2-7. CDR1 and CDR2 (germline): MGHRA, YSYEKL. CDR3 length equals 15 residues. CDR3 sequence reads: CASSQEKRSSYEQYF.

The chain has TRBV20-1 and TRBJ2-5; TCRdb's D call, TRBD2, is unchecked because there is no DNA. CDR3 length: 13 amino acids. The germline gives CDR1 DFQATT, CDR2 SNEGSKA (reference sequence). The CDR3 is CSASSGGRKTQYF.

This sequence joins TRBV9 and TRBJ1-4; TCRdb outputs TRBD1, but without DNA this stays unchecked. The CDR3 extends over 15 amino acids. The V gene's germline CDR1 is SGDLS and CDR2 YYNGEE. CDR3 region: CASSVGDRSNEKLFF.

This clonotype ranks as medium-sized in terms of frequency. The chain has TRBV5-6 and TRBJ2-7; the TRBD1 assignment by TCRdb is unverifiable without DNA. The germline V gene encodes CDR1 SGHDT and CDR2 YYEEEE. This CDR3 is 13 amino acids long. CDR3 protein: CASSLYAGLEQYF.